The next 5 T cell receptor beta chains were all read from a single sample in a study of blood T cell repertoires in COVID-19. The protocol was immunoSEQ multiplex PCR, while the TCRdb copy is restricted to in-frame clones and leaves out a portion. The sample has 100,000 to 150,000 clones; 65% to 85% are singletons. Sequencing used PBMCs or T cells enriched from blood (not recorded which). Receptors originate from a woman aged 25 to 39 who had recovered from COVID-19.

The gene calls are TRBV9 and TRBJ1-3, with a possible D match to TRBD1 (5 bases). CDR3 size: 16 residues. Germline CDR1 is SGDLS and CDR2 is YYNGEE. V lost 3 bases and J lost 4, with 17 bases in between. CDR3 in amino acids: CASSGGQGRPGNTIYF. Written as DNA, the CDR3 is TGTGCCAGCAGCGGGGGTCAGGGCCGGCCCGGAAACACCATATATTTT. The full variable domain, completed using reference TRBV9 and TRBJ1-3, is DSGVTQTPKHLITATGQRVTLRCSPRSGDLSVYWYQQSLDQGLQFLIQYYNGEERAKGNILERFSAQQFPDLHSELNLSSLELGDSALYFCASSGGQGRPGNTIYFGEGSWLTVV.

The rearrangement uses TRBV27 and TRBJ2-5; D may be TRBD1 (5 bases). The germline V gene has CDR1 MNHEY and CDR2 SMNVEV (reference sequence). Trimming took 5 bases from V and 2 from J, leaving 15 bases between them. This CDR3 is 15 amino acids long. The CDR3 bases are TGTGCCAGCAGTCGTACGCGGACACCGCAAGAGACCCAGTACTTC. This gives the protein CASSRTRTPQETQYF.

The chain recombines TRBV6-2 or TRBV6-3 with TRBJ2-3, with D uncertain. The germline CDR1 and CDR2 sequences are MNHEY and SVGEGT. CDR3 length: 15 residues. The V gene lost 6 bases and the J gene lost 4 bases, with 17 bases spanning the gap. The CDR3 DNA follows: TGTGCCAGCAGCCCCCCGCCGACTCGTTCAGATACGCAGTATTTT. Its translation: CASSPPPTRSDTQYF.

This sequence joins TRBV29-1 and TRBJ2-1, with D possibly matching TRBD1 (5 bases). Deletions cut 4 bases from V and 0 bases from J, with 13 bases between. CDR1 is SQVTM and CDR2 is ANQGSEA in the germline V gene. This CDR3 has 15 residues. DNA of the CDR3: TGCAGCGTTGTAGTCAGGGATGTCTCCTACAATGAGCAGTTCTTC. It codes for CSVVVRDVSYNEQFF.

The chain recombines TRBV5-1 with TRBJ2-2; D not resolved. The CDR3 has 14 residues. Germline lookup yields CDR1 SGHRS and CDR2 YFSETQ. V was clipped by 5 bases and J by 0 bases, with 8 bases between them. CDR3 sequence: CASRSNTNTGELFF. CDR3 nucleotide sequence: TGCGCCAGCAGGAGCAATACGAACACCGGGGAGCTGTTTTTT.